The 9 T cell receptor beta chains in this list originate from one sample, sequenced in a study of cytomegalovirus exposure and HLA in healthy donors. 60 Vbeta and 13 Jbeta primers were used in PCR. Some clones are missing from TCRdb's copy, which holds only in-frame ones; the method was immunoSEQ multiplex PCR. The sample contains some 150,000 clones, 77% of which appear only once. Input material: PBMCs. The source is a woman in her thirties in good health and CMV-seronegative.

This clone was detected a few times. This chain joins TRBV6-1 and TRBJ1-1, with 7 bases that match TRBD1. This CDR3 region has 13 residues. The J segment lost 0 bases and the V segment lost 8 bases, leaving 3 bases of the junction unmatched. Germline CDR1 MNHNS, CDR2 SASEGT. CDR3 sequence (DNA): TGTGCCAGCGGGGGACAGCTGAACACTGAAGCTTTCTTT. Protein: CASGGQLNTEAFF.

The J gene is TRBJ1-2, the V gene TRBV6-1; possible D gene TRBD1, 5 bases. CDR3 length: 14 residues. The germline CDR1 and CDR2 sequences are MNHNS and SASEGT. V shed 3 bases and J shed 4 bases, with 12 bases lying between them. CDR3 DNA sequence: TGTGCCAGCAGTGATATTGGGGGGGGCTATGGCTACACCTTC. Amino acid sequence: CASSDIGGGYGYTF.

The V and J genes are TRBV4-3 and TRBJ1-5, with D unclear. In germline, CDR1 is LGHNA, CDR2 YSLEER. This CDR3 has 15 amino acids. V was shortened by 1 base and J by 2 bases, with 9 bases between the two germline ends. CDR3 sequence reads: CASSQAWEGNQPQHF. The DNA of the CDR3 is TGCGCCAGCAGCCAAGCATGGGAGGGCAATCAGCCCCAGCATTTT.

V gene TRBV18 combines with J gene TRBJ2-7; 15 nucleotides match TRBD2. Germline V gene lookup returns CDR1 KGHSH and CDR2 LQKENI. With V trimmed by 2 bases and J by 6 bases, 14 bases remained unmatched. The CDR3 is 19 amino acids. CDR3 loop: CASSPYRTSGGAAVTEQYF. For the CDR3, the DNA is TGTGCCAGCTCACCATACCGGACTAGCGGGGGGGCCGCTGTCACCGAGCAGTACTTC.

This clone was observed once. The genes are TRBV19 and TRBJ1-1; possibly TRBD1 for D (5 bases). The V end lost 3 bases, the J end lost 6 bases, and 14 bases lay between the germline ends. CDR3 length: 14 residues. Per germline, CDR1 LNHDA and CDR2 SQIVND (reference sequence). DNA of the CDR3: TGTGCCAGTAGTATGCAGGGTACAATCGCTGAAGCTTTCTTT. It encodes CASSMQGTIAEAFF.

This chain uses TRBV5-1 with TRBJ2-1, with 9 positions matching TRBD2. Germline V gene sequence: CDR1 SGHRS, CDR2 YFSETQ. J was trimmed by 3 bases and V by 2 bases; bases with no gene match: 6. This CDR3 contains 16 residues. This chain's CDR3 is CASSFVASGNYNEQFF. Here the CDR3 DNA reads TGCGCCAGCAGCTTCGTCGCTAGCGGGAACTACAATGAGCAGTTCTTC.

The V gene is TRBV7-9, the J gene TRBJ1-1, with D uncertain. Trimming took 1 base from V and 0 from J, leaving 9 bases between them. The CDR3 has 15 amino acids. The germline V gene encodes CDR1 SEHNR and CDR2 FQNEAQ (reference sequence). The DNA of the CDR3 is TGTGCCAGCAGCTTAGTAGAACCGTTGAACACTGAAGCTTTCTTT. Amino acids: CASSLVEPLNTEAFF.

V and J are TRBV5-5 and TRBJ2-6; D perhaps matches TRBD1 (5 bases). The germline CDR1 and CDR2 sequences are SGHKS and YYEKEE (reference sequence). The V gene lost 1 base and the J gene lost 0 bases, with 11 bases spanning the gap. This CDR3 is built from 17 residues. CDR3 bases: TGTGCCAGCAGCTTGTGGGGCGGAAACTCTGGGGCCAACGTCCTGACTTTC. This translates into CASSLWGGNSGANVLTF.

This sequence joins TRBV4-1 and TRBJ1-2; D gene ambiguous. CDR1 is MGHRA and CDR2 is YSYEKL in the germline V gene. This CDR3 has 14 residues. Trimming pared 1 base from V and 7 bases from J, leaving 13 bases between. The CDR3 DNA is TGCGCCAGCAGCCAAGTTCCAGTCTCGGGTGGCTACACCTTC. It encodes CASSQVPVSGGYTF.